This T cell receptor beta chain was sequenced in a study of blood T cell repertoires in COVID-19. Study information: COVID-19 samples, acute and convalescent, were from the United States, Italy and Spain. PBMCs, B-cell-depleted T cells, or T cells were the source of the cDNA or gDNA that made up the material.

With V trimmed by 2 bases and J by 13 bases, 12 bases remained unmatched. Germline V CDR1 and CDR2: SGHTA, FQGNSA. The CDR3 is 15 residues long. As originally analysed: Amplified reference gene primers provided the basis for estimating nucleated cell counts. TCRdb's copy holds only in-frame clones and misses some; the assay was immunoSEQ multiplex PCR. The V and J calls and the clone size are those of that table, but D and trimming were determined from the DNA. The sample includes about 360,000 clones, around 82% of them seen just once. Material: peripheral blood. V is TRBV7-2 and J is TRBJ2-1, with TRBD2 matching over 9 bases. The sequence was collected from a man aged 30-40 years with active or convalescent COVID-19. The CDR3 loop is CASSLSLASGNVQFF. The CDR3 region has the DNA TGTGCCAGCAGCTTAAGCTTGGCTAGCGGGAATGTTCAGTTCTTC.